These 8 T cell receptor beta chains share one sample of origin, sequenced in a study of glioma-infiltrating T cells after dendritic cell vaccination (dated by TCRdb to about 2016). The method was the immunoSEQ multiplex PCR assay. Drawn from immuneACCESS, this table holds only the in-frame rearrangements with V and J called that TCRdb kept. Clones are partly lost; checked studies trace under half to an unresolved V gene and leave the rest unexplained. The sample table contains about 50,000 clones; only one count was recorded for 85% to 90% of them. About an eighth of the sample lies in the top ten. Sequencing used blood, obtained before dendritic cell vaccination. These TCRs come from a human donor with glioblastoma.

V gene TRBV5-1 combines with J gene TRBJ2-4; TRBD2 agrees at 7 bases. The J segment lost 8 bases and the V segment lost 1 base, leaving 3 bases of the junction unmatched. The length of the CDR3 is 13 residues. The germline CDR1 and CDR2 sequences are SGHRS and YFSETQ. The CDR3 reads CASSLRGRDIQYF. Written as DNA, the CDR3 is TGCGCCAGCAGCTTGCGAGGGAGGGACATTCAGTACTTC.

This chain joins TRBV4-1 and TRBJ2-7, with 14 bases matching TRBD2. This CDR3 has 15 residues. Trimming at V came to 3 bases and at J to 5 bases, leaving 3 bases not matched to a gene. Germline-derived CDR1 and CDR2 are MGHRA and YSYEKL. DNA for the CDR3: TGCGCCAGCAGCCAGGGACTAGCGGGAGTGGACGAGCAGTACTTC. Translated: CASSQGLAGVDEQYF.

The CDR3 DNA is TGTGCCAGCACAATGTCAGGGCGCTACACTGAAGCTTTCTTT. Translating gives CASTMSGRYTEAFF. The chain combines TRBV6-1 with TRBJ1-1, with D possibly being TRBD1 (5 bases). This CDR3 region has 14 residues. Per germline, CDR1 MNHNS and CDR2 SASEGT. V was pared by 7 bases and J by 3 bases, with 15 bases between.

The CDR3 region is CASNLGSDNEQFF. The CDR3 DNA sequence: TGTGCCAGTAATCTCGGGAGTGACAATGAGCAGTTCTTC. The genes are TRBV19 and TRBJ2-1; a possible D gene is TRBD2 (6 bases). The CDR3 length is 13 residues. V lost 7 bases to trimming and J lost 5 bases, with 12 bases between them. CDR1 LNHDA and CDR2 SQIVND come from the germline V gene (reference sequence).

CDR3 region: CASSPERGYGYTF. In DNA form, the CDR3 reads TGTGCCAGCAGTCCGGAAAGGGGCTATGGCTACACCTTC. The chain has TRBV2 and TRBJ1-2, with a weak D call TRBD1 (5 bases). CDR1 and CDR2 from the germline V gene are SNHLY and FYNNEI. The CDR3 contains 13 residues. Trimming left V 5 bases short and J 4 bases short, with 11 bases between.

V and J are TRBV28 and TRBJ1-6; no firm D call. The germline gives CDR1 MDHEN, CDR2 SYDVKM. Trimming shortened V by 3 bases and J by 5 bases, and 5 bases separated the two germline ends. The CDR3 covers 13 residues. Here the CDR3 DNA reads TGTGCCAGCAGTTTCCCCAATAATTCACCCCTCCACTTT. This gives the protein CASSFPNNSPLHF.

The chain recombines TRBV30 with TRBJ1-1; possible D gene TRBD1, 5 bases. The CDR3 extends over 13 amino acids. Germline V CDR1 and CDR2: GTSNPN, SVGIG (reference sequence). Trimming left V 5 bases short and J 6 bases short, with 16 bases between. DNA of the CDR3: TGTGCCTGGTCCACGCGGGGGTTCTCTGAAGCTTTCTTT. This codes for CAWSTRGFSEAFF.

The CDR3 sequence: CASSLSGQLNSPLHF. The CDR3 DNA follows: TGTGCCAGCAGTTTAAGTGGGCAGTTAAATTCACCCCTCCACTTT. V gene TRBV27 combines with J gene TRBJ1-6; D call uncertain. The CDR3 sequence is 15 residues long. V gave up 2 bases and J gave up 7 bases, with 12 bases separating them. Germline CDR1 and CDR2: MNHEY and SMNVEV (reference sequence).